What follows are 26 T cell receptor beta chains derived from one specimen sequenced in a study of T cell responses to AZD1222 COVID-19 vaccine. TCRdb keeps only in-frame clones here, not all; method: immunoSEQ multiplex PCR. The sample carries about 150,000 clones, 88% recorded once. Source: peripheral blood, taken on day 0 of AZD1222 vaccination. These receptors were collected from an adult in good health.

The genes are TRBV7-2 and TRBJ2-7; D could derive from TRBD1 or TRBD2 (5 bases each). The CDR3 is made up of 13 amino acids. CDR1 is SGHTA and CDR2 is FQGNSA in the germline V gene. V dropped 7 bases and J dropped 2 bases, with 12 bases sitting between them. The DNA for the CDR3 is TGTGCCAGCACCGTTGGGACCACCTACGAGCAGTACTTC. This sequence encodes CASTVGTTYEQYF. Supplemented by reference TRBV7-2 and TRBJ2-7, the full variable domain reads GAGVSQSPSNKVTEKGKDVELRCDPISGHTALYWYRQSLGQGLEFLIYFQGNSAPDKSGLPSDRFSAERTGGSVSTLTIQRTQQEDSAVYLCASTVGTTYEQYFGPGTRLTVT.

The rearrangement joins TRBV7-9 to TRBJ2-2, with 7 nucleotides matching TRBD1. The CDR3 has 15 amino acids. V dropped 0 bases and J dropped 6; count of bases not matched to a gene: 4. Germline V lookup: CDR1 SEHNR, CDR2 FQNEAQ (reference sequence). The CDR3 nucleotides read TGTGCCAGCAGCTTAGCCAGCACAGGGGCCGGGGAGCTGTTTTTT. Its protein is CASSLASTGAGELFF. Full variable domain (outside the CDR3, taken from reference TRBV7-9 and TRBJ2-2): DTGVSQNPRHKITKRGQNVTFRCDPISEHNRLYWYRQTLGQGPEFLTYFQNEAQLEKSRLLSDRFSAERPKGSFSTLEIQRTEQGDSAMYLCASSLASTGAGELFFGEGSRLTVL.

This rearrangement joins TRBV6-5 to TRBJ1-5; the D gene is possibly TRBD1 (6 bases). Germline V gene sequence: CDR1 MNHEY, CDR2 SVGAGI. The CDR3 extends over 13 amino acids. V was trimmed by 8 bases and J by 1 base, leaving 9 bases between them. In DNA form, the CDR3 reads TGTGCCAGCGCCGACAGGAGCAATCAGCCCCAGCATTTT. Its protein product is CASADRSNQPQHF.

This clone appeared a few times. CDR3 coding DNA: TGTGCCAGCAGCTTGGGCACCCCAGGGGTTGGAAACACCATATATTTT. This sequence encodes CASSLGTPGVGNTIYF. The V gene is TRBV11-2, the J gene TRBJ1-3; possible D gene TRBD1, 6 bases. Germline values: CDR1 SGHAT, CDR2 FQNNGV. V shed 3 bases and J shed 3 bases, with 15 bases lying between them. CDR3 length: 16 amino acids.

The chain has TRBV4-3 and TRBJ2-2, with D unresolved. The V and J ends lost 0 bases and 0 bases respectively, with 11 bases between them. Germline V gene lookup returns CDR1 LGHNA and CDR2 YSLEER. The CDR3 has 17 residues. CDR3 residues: CASSQEQILTNTGELFF. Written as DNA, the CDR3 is TGCGCCAGCAGCCAAGAACAGATATTGACGAACACCGGGGAGCTGTTTTTT.

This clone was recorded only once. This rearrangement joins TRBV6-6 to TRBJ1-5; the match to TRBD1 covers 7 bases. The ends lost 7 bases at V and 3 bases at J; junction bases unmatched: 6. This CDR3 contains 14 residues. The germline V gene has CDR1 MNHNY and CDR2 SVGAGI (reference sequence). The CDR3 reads CASTVGTVNQPQHF. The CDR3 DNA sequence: TGTGCCAGCACTGTCGGGACAGTCAATCAGCCCCAGCATTTT.

The CDR3 DNA sequence: TGTGCCAGCAGTTACAACGAGGGACGGATGAACACTGAAGCTTTCTTT. Translating gives CASSYNEGRMNTEAFF. V gene TRBV6-2 or TRBV6-3 combines with J gene TRBJ1-1; D may be TRBD1 (5 bases). Trimming left V 2 bases short and J 0 bases short, with 13 bases between. The CDR3 runs 16 residues. In germline, CDR1 is MNHEY, CDR2 SVGEGT.

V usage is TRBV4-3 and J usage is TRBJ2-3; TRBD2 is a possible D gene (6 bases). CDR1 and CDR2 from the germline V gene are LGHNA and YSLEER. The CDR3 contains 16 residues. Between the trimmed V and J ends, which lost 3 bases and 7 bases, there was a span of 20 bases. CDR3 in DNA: TGCGCCAGCAGCCAGGATGCGGGACCGAGTATGAATACGCAGTATTTT. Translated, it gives CASSQDAGPSMNTQYF.

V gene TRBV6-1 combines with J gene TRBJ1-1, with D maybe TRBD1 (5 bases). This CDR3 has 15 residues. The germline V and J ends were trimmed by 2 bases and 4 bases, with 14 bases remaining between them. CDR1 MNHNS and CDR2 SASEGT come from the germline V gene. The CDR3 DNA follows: TGTGCCAGCAGTGAACGGCAGGTGGGGCCCACTGAAGCTTTCTTT. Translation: CASSERQVGPTEAFF.

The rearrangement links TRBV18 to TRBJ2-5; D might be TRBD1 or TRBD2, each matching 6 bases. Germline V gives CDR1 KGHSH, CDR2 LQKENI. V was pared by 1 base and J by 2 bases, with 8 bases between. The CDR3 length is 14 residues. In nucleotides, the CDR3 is TGTGCCAGCTCACCACGGAGGGGGCAAGAGACCCAGTACTTC. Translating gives CASSPRRGQETQYF.

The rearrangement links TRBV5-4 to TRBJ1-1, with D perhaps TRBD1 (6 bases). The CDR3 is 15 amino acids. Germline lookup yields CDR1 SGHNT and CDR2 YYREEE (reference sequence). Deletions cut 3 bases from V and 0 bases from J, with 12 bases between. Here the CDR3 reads CASSSEGGMNTEAFF. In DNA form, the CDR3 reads TGTGCCAGCAGCTCGGAGGGGGGAATGAACACTGAAGCTTTCTTT. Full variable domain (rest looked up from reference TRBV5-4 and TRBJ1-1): ETGVTQSPTHLIKTRGQQVTLRCSSQSGHNTVSWYQQALGQGPQFIFQYYREEENGRGNFPPRFSGLQFPNYSSELNVNALELDDSALYLCASSSEGGMNTEAFFGQGTRLTVV.

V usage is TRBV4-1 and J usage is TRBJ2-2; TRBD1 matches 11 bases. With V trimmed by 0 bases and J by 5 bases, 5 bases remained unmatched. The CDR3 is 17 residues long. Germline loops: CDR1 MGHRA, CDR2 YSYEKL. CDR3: CASSQEGQGVGTGELFF. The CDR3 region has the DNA TGCGCCAGCAGCCAAGAGGGACAGGGGGTGGGAACCGGGGAGCTGTTTTTT.

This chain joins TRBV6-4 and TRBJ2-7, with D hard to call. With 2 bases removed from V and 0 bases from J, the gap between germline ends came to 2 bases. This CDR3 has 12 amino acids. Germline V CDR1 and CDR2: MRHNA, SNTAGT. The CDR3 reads CASSDPSYEQYF. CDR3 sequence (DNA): TGTGCCAGCAGTGACCCCTCCTACGAGCAGTACTTC.

CDR3 DNA sequence: TGTGCCAGCAGTGCCTCGCCCGGGACAGGGCATCAGCCCCAGCATTTT. Encoded protein: CASSASPGTGHQPQHF. V and J are TRBV6-1 and TRBJ1-5, with 9 nucleotides matching TRBD1. Per the germline V gene, CDR1 is MNHNS and CDR2 is SASEGT. Losses at the gene ends were 4 bases for V and 5 bases for J; bases not matched to a gene: 9. This CDR3 is built from 16 residues.

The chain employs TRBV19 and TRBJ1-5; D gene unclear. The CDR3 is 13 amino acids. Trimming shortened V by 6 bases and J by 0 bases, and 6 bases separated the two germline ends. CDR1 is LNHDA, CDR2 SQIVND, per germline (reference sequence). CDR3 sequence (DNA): TGTGCCAGTAGACTAGATAGCAATCAGCCCCAGCATTTT. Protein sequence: CASRLDSNQPQHF.

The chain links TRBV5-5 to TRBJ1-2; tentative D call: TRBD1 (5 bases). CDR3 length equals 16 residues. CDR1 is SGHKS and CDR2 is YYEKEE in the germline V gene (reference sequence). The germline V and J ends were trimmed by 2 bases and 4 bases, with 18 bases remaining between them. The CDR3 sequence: CASSFTPSDSSYGYTF. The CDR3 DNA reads TGTGCCAGCAGCTTTACACCCTCCGACAGCTCCTATGGCTACACCTTC. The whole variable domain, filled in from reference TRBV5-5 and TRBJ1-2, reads DAGVTQSPTHLIKTRGQQVTLRCSPISGHKSVSWYQQVLGQGPQFIFQYYEKEERGRGNFPDRFSARQFPNYSSELNVNALLLGDSALYLCASSFTPSDSSYGYTFGSGTRLTVV.

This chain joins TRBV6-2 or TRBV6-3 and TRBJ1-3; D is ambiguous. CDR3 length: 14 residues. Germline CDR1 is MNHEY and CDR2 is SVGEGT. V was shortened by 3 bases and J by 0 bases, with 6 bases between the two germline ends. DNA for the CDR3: TGTGCCAGCAGTTATCAGTCCTCTGGAAACACCATATATTTT. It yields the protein CASSYQSSGNTIYF.

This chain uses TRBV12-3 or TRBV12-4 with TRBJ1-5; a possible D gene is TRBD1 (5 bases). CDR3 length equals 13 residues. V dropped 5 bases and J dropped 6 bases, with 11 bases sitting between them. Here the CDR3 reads CASSGGYGQPQHF. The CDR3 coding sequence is TGTGCCAGCAGTGGGGGATACGGTCAGCCCCAGCATTTT.

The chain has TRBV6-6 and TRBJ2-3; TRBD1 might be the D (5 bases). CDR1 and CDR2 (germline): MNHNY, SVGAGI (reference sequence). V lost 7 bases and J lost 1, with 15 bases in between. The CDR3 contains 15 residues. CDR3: CASTPVGPRTDTQYF. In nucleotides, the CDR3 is TGTGCCAGCACCCCCGTGGGGCCCCGCACAGATACGCAGTATTTT.

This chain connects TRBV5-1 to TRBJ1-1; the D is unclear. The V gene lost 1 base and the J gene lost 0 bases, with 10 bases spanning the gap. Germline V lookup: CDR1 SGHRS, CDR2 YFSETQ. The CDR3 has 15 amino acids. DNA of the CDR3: TGCGCCAGCAGCTTGTCGGGCAGTTTGAACACTGAAGCTTTCTTT. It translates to CASSLSGSLNTEAFF.

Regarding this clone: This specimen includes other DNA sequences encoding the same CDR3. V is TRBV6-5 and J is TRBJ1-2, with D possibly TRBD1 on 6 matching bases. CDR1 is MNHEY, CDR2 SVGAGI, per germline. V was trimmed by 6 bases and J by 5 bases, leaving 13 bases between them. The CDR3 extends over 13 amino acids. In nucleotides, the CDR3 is TGTGCCAGCAGGCAGACAGGAGGATATGGCTACACCTTC. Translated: CASRQTGGYGYTF.

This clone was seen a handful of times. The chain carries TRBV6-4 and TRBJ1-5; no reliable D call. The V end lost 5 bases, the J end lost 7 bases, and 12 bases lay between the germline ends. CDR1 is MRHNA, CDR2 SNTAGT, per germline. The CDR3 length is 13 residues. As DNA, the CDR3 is TGTGCCAGCAGTAATGAGGAGGGCCAGCCCCAGCATTTT. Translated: CASSNEEGQPQHF.

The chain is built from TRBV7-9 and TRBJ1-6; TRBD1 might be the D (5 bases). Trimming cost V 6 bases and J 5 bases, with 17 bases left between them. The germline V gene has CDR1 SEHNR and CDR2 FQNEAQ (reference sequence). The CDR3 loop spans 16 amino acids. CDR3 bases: TGTGCCAGCAGTGACCCCCGGCAGGGAAATAATTCACCCCTCCACTTT. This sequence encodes CASSDPRQGNNSPLHF.

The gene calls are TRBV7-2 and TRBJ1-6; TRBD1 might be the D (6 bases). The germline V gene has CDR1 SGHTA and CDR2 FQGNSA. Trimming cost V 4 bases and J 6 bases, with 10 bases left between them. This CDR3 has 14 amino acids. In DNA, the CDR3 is TGTGCCAGCAGCTCCCGAGGGGGTAATTCACCCCTCCACTTT. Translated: CASSSRGGNSPLHF.

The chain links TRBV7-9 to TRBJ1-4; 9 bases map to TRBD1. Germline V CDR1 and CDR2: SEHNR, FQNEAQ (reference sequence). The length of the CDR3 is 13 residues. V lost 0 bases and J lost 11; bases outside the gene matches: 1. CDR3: CASSLAGQGKLFF. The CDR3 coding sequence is TGTGCCAGCAGCTTAGCGGGACAGGGTAAACTGTTTTTT.

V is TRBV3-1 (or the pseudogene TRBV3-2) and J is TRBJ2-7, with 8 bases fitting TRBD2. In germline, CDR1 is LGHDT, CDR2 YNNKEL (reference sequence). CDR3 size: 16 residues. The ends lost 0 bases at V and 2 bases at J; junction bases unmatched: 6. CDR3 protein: CASSQDRTGGPYEQYF. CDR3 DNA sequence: TGTGCCAGCAGCCAAGATAGAACGGGGGGGCCCTACGAGCAGTACTTC.